This TCR beta chain was recovered during a study of response to subunit inactivated influenza vaccine. V shed 6 bases, J shed 0 bases, and the junction held 10 bases outside the gene matches. The CDR3 is 17 residues long. Germline V CDR1 and CDR2: SGHAT, FQNNGV. MiXCR, applied by TCRdb to the RT-PCR reads, yields one record per CDR3 protein. The table shows roughly 650,000 distinct CDR3 sequences, with around 15% occurring only once. This clonotype has a handful of counts. The chain uses TRBV11-2 and TRBJ1-1; 10 nucleotides match TRBD1. The sequencing used PBMCs from blood, collected 14 to 15 days before vaccination. The source of this sequence is a man in his fifties who received an inactivated influenza vaccine. CDR3: CASRPPGQGYMNTEAFF. The CDR3 coding sequence is TGTGCCAGCAGGCCCCCGGGACAGGGGTACATGAACACTGAAGCTTTCTTT.